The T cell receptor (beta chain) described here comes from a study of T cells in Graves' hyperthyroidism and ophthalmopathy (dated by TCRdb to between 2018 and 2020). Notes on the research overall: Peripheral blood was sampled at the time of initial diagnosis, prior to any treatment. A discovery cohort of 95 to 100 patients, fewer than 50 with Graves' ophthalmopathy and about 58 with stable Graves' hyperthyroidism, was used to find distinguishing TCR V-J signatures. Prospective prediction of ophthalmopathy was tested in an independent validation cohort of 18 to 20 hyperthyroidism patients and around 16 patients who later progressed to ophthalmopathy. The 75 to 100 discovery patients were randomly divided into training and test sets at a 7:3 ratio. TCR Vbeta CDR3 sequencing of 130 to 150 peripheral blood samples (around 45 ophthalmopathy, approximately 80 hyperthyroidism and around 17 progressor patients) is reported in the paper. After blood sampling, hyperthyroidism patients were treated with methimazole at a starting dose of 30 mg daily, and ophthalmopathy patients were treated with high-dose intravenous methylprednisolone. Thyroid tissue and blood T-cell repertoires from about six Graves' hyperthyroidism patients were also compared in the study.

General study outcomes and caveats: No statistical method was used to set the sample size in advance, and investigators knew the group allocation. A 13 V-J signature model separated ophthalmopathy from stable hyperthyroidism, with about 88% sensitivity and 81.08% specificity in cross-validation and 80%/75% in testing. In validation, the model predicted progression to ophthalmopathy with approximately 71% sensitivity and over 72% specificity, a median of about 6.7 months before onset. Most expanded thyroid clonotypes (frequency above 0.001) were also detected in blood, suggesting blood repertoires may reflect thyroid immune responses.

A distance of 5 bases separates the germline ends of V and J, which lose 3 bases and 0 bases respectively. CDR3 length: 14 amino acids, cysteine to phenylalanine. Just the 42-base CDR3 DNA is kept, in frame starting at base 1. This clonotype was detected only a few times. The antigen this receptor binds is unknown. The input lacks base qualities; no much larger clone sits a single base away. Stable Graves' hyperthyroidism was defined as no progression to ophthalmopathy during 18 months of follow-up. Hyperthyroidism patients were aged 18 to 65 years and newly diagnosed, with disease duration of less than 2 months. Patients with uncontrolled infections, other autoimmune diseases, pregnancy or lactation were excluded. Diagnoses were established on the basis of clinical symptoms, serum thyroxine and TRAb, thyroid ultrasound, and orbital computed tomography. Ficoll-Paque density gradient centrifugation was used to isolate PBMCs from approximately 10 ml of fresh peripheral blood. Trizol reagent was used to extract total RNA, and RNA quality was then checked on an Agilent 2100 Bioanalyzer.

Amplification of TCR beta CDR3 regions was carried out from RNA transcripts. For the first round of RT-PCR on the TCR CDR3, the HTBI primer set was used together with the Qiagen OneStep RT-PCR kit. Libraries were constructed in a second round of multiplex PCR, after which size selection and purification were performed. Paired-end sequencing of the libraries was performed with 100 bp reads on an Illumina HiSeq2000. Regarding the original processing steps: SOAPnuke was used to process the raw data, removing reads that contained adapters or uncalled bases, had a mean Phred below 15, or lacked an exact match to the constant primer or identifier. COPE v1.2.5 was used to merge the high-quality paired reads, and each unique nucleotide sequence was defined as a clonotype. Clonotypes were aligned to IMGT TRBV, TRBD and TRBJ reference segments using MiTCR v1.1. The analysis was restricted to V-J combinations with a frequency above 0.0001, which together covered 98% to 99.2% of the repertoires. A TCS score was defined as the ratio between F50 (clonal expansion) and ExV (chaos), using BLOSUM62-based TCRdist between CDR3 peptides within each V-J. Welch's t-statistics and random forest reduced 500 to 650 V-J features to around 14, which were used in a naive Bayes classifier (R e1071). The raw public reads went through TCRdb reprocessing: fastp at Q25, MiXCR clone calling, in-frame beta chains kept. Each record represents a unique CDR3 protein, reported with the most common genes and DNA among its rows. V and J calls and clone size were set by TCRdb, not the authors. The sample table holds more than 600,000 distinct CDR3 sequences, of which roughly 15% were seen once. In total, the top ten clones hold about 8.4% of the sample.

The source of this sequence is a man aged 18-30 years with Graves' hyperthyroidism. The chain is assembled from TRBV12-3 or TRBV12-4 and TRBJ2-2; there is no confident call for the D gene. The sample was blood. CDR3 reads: CASSFDTNTGELFF. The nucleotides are TGTGCCAGCAGTTTCGACACGAACACCGGGGAGCTGTTTTTT.